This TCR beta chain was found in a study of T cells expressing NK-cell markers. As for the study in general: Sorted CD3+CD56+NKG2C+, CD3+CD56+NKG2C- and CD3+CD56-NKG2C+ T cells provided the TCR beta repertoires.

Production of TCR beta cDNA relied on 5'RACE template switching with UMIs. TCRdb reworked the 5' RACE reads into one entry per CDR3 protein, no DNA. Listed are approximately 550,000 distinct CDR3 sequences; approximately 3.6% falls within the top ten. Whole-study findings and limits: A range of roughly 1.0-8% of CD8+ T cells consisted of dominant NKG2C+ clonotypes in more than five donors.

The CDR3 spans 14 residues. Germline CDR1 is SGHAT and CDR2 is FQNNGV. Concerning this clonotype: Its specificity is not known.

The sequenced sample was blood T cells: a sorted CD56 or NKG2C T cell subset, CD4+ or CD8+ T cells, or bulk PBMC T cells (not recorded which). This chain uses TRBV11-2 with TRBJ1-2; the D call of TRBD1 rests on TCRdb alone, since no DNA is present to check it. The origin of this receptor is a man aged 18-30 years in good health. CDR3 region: CASRRRAGVSGYTF.